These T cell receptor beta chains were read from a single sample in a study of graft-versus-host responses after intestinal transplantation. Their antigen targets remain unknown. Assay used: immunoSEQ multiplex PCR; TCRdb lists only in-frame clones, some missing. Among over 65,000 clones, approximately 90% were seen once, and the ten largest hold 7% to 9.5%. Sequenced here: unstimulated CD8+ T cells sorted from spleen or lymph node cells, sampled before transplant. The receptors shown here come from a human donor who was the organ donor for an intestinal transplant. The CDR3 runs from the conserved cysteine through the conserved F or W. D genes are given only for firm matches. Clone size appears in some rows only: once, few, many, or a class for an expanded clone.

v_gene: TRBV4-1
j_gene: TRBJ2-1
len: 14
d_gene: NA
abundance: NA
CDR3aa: CASSQGGRNHEQFF
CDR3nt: TGCGCCAGCAGCCAAGGTGGTCGGAACCATGAGCAGTTCTTC

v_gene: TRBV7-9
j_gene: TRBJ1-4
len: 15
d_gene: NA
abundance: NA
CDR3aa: CASSLARTDNEKLFF
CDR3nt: TGTGCCAGCAGCTTAGCTCGGACAGATAATGAAAAACTGTTTTTT

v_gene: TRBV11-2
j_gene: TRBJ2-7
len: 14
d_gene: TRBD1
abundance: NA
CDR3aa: CASSSTGNTYEQYF
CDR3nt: TGTGCCAGCAGCTCGACAGGGAATACCTACGAGCAGTACTTC

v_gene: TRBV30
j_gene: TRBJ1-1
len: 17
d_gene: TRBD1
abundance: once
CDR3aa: CAWSSLRDRGANTEAFF
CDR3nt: TGTGCCTGGAGTTCGCTACGAGACAGGGGGGCCAACACTGAAGCTTTCTTT

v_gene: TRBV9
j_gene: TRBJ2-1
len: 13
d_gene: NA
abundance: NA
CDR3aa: CASSESGYNEQFF
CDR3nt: TGTGCCAGCAGCGAATCCGGATACAATGAGCAGTTCTTC

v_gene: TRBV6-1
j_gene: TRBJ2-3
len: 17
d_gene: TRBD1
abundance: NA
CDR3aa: CASSDWTGASVTDTQYF
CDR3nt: TGTGCCAGCAGTGATTGGACAGGGGCCTCCGTCACAGATACGCAGTATTTT

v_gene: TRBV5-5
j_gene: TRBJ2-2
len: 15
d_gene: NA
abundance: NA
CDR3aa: CASSPGVTNTGELFF
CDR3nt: TGTGCCAGCAGCCCGGGGGTTACGAACACCGGGGAGCTGTTTTTT

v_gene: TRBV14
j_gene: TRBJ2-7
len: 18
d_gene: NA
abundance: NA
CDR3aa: CASSQLVSHREVSYEQYF
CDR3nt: TGTGCCAGCAGCCAATTGGTGTCCCACAGGGAGGTATCCTACGAGCAGTACTTC

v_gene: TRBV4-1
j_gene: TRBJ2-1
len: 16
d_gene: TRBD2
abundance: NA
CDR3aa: CASSQGFSGRTAEQFF
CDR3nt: TGCGCCAGCAGCCAAGGATTTAGCGGGAGGACAGCAGAGCAGTTCTTC

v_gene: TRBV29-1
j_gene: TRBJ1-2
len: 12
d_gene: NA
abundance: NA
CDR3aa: CSVGDRTYGYTF
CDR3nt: TGCAGCGTTGGAGACAGGACCTATGGCTACACCTTC

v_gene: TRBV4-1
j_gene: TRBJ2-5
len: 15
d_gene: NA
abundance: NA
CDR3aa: CASSQDGAVEETQYF
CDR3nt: TGCGCCAGCAGCCAAGATGGGGCGGTAGAAGAGACCCAGTACTTC

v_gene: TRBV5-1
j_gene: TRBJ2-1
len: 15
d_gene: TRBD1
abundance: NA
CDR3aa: CASSLGQGVFDEQFF
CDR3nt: TGCGCCAGCAGCTTGGGTCAGGGGGTATTCGATGAGCAGTTCTTC

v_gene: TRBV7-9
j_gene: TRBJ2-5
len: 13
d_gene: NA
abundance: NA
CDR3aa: CASSSAWMETQYF
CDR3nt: TGTGCCAGCAGCTCCGCGTGGATGGAGACCCAGTACTTC

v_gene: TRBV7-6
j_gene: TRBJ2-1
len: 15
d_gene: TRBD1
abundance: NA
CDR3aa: CASSSGQGVVNEQFF
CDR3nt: TGTGCCAGCAGCTCGGGACAGGGGGTAGTCAATGAGCAGTTCTTC

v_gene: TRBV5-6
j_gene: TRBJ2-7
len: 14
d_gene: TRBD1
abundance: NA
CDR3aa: CASSPTGAYYEQYF
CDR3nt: TGTGCCAGCAGCCCGACAGGGGCTTACTACGAGCAGTACTTC

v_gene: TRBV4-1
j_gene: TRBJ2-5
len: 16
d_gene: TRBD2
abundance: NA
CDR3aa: CASSPSLAGPWETQYF
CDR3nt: TGCGCCAGCAGCCCGTCCCTAGCGGGGCCCTGGGAGACCCAGTACTTC

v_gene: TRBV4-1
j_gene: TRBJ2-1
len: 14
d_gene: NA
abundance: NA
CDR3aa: CASSQGGGYNEQFF
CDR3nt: TGCGCCAGCAGCCAAGGGGGCGGGTACAATGAGCAGTTCTTC

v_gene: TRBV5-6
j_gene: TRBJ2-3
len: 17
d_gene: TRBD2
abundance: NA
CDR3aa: CASSSRLAGGPTDTQYF
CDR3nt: TGTGCCAGCAGCTCGCGACTAGCGGGAGGGCCCACAGATACGCAGTATTTT

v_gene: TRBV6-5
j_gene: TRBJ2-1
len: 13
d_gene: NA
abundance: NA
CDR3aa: CASSYRDYNEQFF
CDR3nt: TGTGCCAGCAGTTACCGGGACTACAATGAGCAGTTCTTC

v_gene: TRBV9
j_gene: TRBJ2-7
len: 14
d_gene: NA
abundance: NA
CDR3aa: CASSVYRVDYEQYF
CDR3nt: TGTGCCAGCAGCGTATACAGGGTGGACTACGAGCAGTACTTC

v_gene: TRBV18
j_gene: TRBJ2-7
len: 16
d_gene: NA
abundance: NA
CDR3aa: CASSLLRGGLRYEQYF
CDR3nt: TGTGCCAGCTCGCTCCTAAGGGGAGGTTTACGCTACGAGCAGTACTTC

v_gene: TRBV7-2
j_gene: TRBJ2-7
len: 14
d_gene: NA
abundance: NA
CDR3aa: CASSLVVGGNEQYF
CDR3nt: TGTGCCAGCAGCTTAGTTGTGGGGGGCAACGAGCAGTACTTC

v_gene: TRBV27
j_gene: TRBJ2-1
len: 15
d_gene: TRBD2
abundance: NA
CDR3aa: CASSPIAGAYNEQFF
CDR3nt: TGTGCCAGCAGTCCCATAGCGGGGGCCTACAATGAGCAGTTCTTC

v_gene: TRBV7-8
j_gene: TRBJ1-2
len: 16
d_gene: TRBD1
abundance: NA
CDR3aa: CASSLVGGRLLYGYTF
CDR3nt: TGTGCCAGCAGCTTAGTAGGGGGCCGATTACTCTATGGCTACACCTTC

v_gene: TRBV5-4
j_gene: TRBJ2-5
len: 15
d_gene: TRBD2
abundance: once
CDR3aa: CASSLTSGGQETQYF
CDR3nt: TGTGCCAGCAGCTTAACTAGCGGAGGTCAAGAGACCCAGTACTTC

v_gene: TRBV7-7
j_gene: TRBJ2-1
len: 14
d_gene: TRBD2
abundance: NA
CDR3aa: CASSELASYNEQFF
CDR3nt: TGTGCTAGCTCGGAACTAGCGTCTTACAATGAGCAGTTCTTC

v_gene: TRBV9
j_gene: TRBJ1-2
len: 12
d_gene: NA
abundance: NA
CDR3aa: CASSGGPGGYTF
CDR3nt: TGTGCCAGCAGCGGGGGCCCCGGGGGCTACACCTTC

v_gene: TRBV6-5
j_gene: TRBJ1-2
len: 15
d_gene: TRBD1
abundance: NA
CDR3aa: CASSYSTGGGYGYTF
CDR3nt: TGTGCCAGCAGTTACTCTACAGGGGGCGGCTATGGCTACACCTTC

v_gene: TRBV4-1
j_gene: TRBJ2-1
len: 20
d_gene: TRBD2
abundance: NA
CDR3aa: CASSHDAPATSWSSYNEQFF
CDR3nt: TGCGCCAGCAGCCATGACGCTCCCGCGACTAGCTGGAGCTCCTACAATGAGCAGTTCTTC

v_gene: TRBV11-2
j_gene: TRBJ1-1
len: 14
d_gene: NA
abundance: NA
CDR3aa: CASSQDRMNTEAFF
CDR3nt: TGTGCCAGCAGCCAAGACAGGATGAACACTGAAGCTTTCTTT

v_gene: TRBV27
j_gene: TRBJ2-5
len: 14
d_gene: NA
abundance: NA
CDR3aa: CASSLPGQGETQYF
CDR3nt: TGTGCCAGCAGTTTACCAGGCCAAGGAGAGACCCAGTACTTC

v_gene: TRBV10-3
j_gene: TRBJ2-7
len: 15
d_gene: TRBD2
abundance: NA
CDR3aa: CAISGGAGRMYEQYF
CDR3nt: TGTGCCATCAGTGGAGGAGCGGGGAGAATGTACGAGCAGTACTTC

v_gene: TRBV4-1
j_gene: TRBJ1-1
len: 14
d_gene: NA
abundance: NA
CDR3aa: CASSREDSGTEAFF
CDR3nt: TGCGCCAGCAGCCGAGAGGACTCCGGCACTGAAGCTTTCTTT

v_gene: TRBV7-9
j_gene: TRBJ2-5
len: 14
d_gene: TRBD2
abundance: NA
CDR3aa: CASSPRTSAETQYF
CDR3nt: TGTGCCAGCAGCCCCCGGACTAGCGCAGAGACCCAGTACTTC

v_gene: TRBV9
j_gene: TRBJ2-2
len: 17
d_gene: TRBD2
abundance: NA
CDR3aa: CASSHGGGGAYTGELFF
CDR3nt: TGTGCCAGCAGCCATGGTGGCGGGGGGGCCTACACCGGGGAGCTGTTTTTT

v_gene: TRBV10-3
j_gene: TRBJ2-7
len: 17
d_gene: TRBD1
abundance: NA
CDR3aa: CASSWGAFGTASYEQYF
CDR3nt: TGTGCCAGCAGTTGGGGAGCGTTCGGGACAGCTTCCTACGAGCAGTACTTC

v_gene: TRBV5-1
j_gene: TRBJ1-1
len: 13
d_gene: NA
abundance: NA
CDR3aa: CASSSHEYTEAFF
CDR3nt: TGCGCCAGCAGCTCGCACGAGTACACTGAAGCTTTCTTT

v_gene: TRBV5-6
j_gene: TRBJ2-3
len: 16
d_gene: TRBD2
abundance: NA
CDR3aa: CASSFLFSGGSDTQYF
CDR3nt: TGTGCCAGCAGCTTCTTATTTAGCGGGGGTTCTGATACGCAGTATTTT

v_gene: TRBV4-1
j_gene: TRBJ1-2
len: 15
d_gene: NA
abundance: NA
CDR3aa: CASSQDTGDPYGYTF
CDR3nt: TGCGCCAGCAGCCAAGATACGGGAGATCCTTATGGCTACACCTTC

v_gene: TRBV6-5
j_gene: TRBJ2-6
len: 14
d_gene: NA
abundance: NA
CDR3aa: CASSLDSGANVLTF
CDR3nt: TGTGCCAGCAGCTTAGACTCTGGGGCCAACGTCCTGACTTTC

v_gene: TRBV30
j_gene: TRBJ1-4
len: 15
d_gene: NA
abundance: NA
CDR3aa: CAWREPGDWAEKLFF
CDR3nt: TGTGCCTGGAGAGAACCAGGGGATTGGGCTGAAAAACTGTTTTTT

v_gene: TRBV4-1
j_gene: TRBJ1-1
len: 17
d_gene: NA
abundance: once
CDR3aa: CASSRESVPTANTEAFF
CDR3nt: TGCGCCAGCAGCCGCGAGTCGGTTCCGACAGCGAACACTGAAGCTTTCTTT

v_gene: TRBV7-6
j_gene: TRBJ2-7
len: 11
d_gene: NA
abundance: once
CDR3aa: CASSSTYEQYF
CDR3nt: TGTGCCAGCAGCTCCACCTACGAGCAGTACTTC

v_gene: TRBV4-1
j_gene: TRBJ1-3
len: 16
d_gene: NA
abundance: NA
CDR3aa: CASSLKFGSSGNTIYF
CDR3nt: TGCGCCAGCAGCCTCAAATTCGGGAGCTCTGGAAACACCATATATTTT

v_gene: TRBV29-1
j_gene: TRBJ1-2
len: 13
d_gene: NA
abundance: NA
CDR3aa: CSVESGLSYGYTF
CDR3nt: TGCAGCGTTGAATCGGGACTCAGCTATGGCTACACCTTC

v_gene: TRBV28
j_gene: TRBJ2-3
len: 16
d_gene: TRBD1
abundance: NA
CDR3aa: CASSFGQGAPTDTQYF
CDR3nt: TGTGCCAGCAGCTTTGGGCAGGGGGCACCGACAGATACGCAGTATTTT

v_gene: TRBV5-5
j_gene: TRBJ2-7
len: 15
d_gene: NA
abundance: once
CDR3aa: CASSYYPGLSYEQYF
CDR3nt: TGTGCCAGCAGCTACTATCCGGGACTCTCCTACGAGCAGTACTTC